Each of the 16 T cell receptor beta chains below was sequenced from the same sample in a study of shared T cell receptors in the human thymus. The method was immunoSEQ multiplex PCR; TCRdb's version includes in-frame clones alone and lacks a portion of them. The sample consists of approximately 580,000 clones, approximately 80% of them appearing once. Another study also made use of these data, one on human thymus T cells.

The material sequenced was thymocytes. Every receptor here comes from a boy less than two years old with a congenital heart defect.

This rearrangement joins TRBV19 to TRBJ1-4; D is undetermined. This CDR3 is built from 12 residues. The V end was cut by 2 bases, the J end by 11 bases, with 9 bases between. Germline V gives CDR1 LNHDA, CDR2 SQIVND (reference sequence). The CDR3 is CASSIIGDKLFF. CDR3 DNA: TGTGCCAGTAGTATAATCGGGGATAAACTGTTTTTT.

The chain employs TRBV2 and TRBJ1-2; possible D gene TRBD1, 5 bases. The CDR3 is 13 amino acids. Germline V gene data show CDR1 as SNHLY and CDR2 as FYNNEI. V lost 5 bases and J lost 6, with 13 bases in between. In DNA, the CDR3 is TGTGCCAGCAGTTCTGACAGTAGTAATGGCTACACCTTC. It codes for CASSSDSSNGYTF.

V usage is TRBV5-1 and J usage is TRBJ2-2, with a possible D match to TRBD1 (6 bases). Germline V gene data show CDR1 as SGHRS and CDR2 as YFSETQ. V was cut by 4 bases and J by 0 bases, with 13 bases left in between. The CDR3 contains 16 residues. CDR3 sequence reads: CASSHPRGSNTGELFF. CDR3 nucleotide sequence: TGCGCCAGCAGCCACCCCAGGGGCTCGAACACCGGGGAGCTGTTTTTT.

The chain is built from TRBV5-1 and TRBJ2-5; 10 nucleotides match TRBD1. The CDR3 is 18 amino acids. V lost 2 bases and J lost 7; bases outside the gene matches: 17. CDR1 and CDR2 from the germline V gene are SGHRS and YFSETQ. The DNA of the CDR3 is TGCGCCAGCAGCTTCACAGTGACAGGGGGCAGCGCCAAGGTGACCCAGTACTTC. Translated: CASSFTVTGGSAKVTQYF.

This chain links TRBV9 with TRBJ2-5; 9 bases are shared with TRBD1. Germline V lookup: CDR1 SGDLS, CDR2 YYNGEE. The CDR3 extends over 14 amino acids. Trimming cost V 3 bases and J 5 bases; bases outside gene matches: 5. In nucleotides, the CDR3 is TGTGCCAGCAGCGGCAACAGGGGGCGGGAGACCCAGTACTTC. Residues: CASSGNRGRETQYF.

This chain uses TRBV5-5 with TRBJ2-2; perhaps TRBD2 as D (6 bases). The germline V gene encodes CDR1 SGHKS and CDR2 YYEKEE (reference sequence). Trimming cost V 0 bases and J 7 bases, with 13 bases left between them. CDR3 length: 15 residues. The CDR3 sequence is CASSLAGLGGGELFF. The DNA for the CDR3 is TGTGCCAGCAGCTTGGCCGGTTTGGGGGGCGGGGAGCTGTTTTTT.

V and J are TRBV18 and TRBJ2-3; D gene uncertain. Germline V lookup: CDR1 KGHSH, CDR2 LQKENI. V lost 3 bases and J 4 bases, leaving 5 bases between the germline ends. The CDR3 extends over 12 amino acids. The CDR3 protein is CASSPCADTQYF. CDR3 nucleotides: TGTGCCAGCTCACCGTGCGCAGATACGCAGTATTTT. Looking up the rest from reference TRBV18 and TRBJ2-3 gives the full variable domain: NAGVMQNPRHLVRRRGQEARLRCSPMKGHSHVYWYRQLPEEGLKFMVYLQKENIIDESGMPKERFSAEFPKEGPSILRIQQVVRGDSAAYFCASSPCADTQYFGPGTRLTVL.

Only a few counts were recorded for this clone. V and J are TRBV5-1 and TRBJ2-5, with TRBD2 matching 9 bases. The V and J ends lost 4 bases and 9 bases, in that order; junction bases with no gene match: 13. Germline V gene sequence: CDR1 SGHRS, CDR2 YFSETQ. The CDR3 length is 15 residues. The CDR3 is CASSRQGLAPGAQYF. CDR3 in DNA: TGCGCCAGCAGCCGGCAGGGACTAGCCCCTGGGGCCCAGTACTTC.

This clone came up once. This chain connects TRBV4-3 to TRBJ1-1; D not certain. V gave up 0 bases and J gave up 5 bases, with 19 bases separating them. Germline values: CDR1 LGHNA, CDR2 YSLEER. The CDR3 runs to 17 residues. The chain's CDR3 is CASSQDFLKPVRTEAFF. DNA for the CDR3: TGCGCCAGCAGCCAAGATTTTTTAAAGCCCGTGAGGACTGAAGCTTTCTTT.

V and J are TRBV19 and TRBJ2-3, with 10 bases aligning to TRBD1. The germline V gene encodes CDR1 LNHDA and CDR2 SQIVND (reference sequence). V was pared by 5 bases and J by 3 bases, with 11 bases of the junction left unmatched. This CDR3 region has 17 residues. The CDR3 sequence: CASSQITGTGVTDTQYF. The CDR3 DNA reads TGTGCCAGTAGTCAAATAACCGGGACAGGGGTGACAGATACGCAGTATTTT.

The chain is built from TRBV21-1 and TRBJ2-5; whether TRBD2, the table's D call, matches the DNA was not checked. TRBV21-1 is noted as a pseudogene. The CDR3 is 14 amino acids. The CDR3 protein is CASRILLAEETQYF. Written as DNA, the CDR3 is TGTGCCAGCAGGATTCTACTAGCGGAAGAGACCCAGTACTTC.

The CDR3 DNA follows: TGCAGCGCCCCAAACCTGACAGGTGTGCCTGAAGCTTTCTTT. This translates into CSAPNLTGVPEAFF. The chain is built from TRBV29-1 and TRBJ1-1; tentative D call: TRBD1 (6 bases). V was pared by 7 bases and J by 6 bases, with 21 bases between. Germline CDR1 reads SQVTM; CDR2 reads ANQGSEA. The CDR3 length is 14 residues.

The chain joins TRBV23-1 to TRBJ2-1, with a tentative D call TRBD2 (6 bases). TRBV23-1 is known as an ORF, though its function is uncertain. This CDR3 has 19 residues. V shed 0 bases and J shed 6 bases, with 24 bases lying between them. CDR3 in amino acids: CASSQSAGCGGKGINEQFF. DNA for the CDR3: TGCGCCAGCAGTCAATCGGCCGGGTGTGGGGGGAAGGGGATCAATGAGCAGTTCTTC.

V gene TRBV6-5 combines with J gene TRBJ2-1; no clear D gene. Looked up from germline, CDR1 is MNHEY and CDR2 is SVGAGI. V was shortened by 6 bases and J by 4 bases, with 16 bases between the two germline ends. This CDR3 region has 15 residues. This CDR3 is CASRPTGWAYNEQFF. CDR3 nucleotides: TGTGCCAGCAGGCCCACTGGCTGGGCATACAATGAGCAGTTCTTC.

The chain recombines TRBV11-3 with TRBJ2-3; 9 nucleotides agree with TRBD2. Losses at the gene ends were 5 bases for V and 0 bases for J; bases not matched to a gene: 9. Germline loops: CDR1 SGHNT, CDR2 YENEEA. This CDR3 has 17 residues. CDR3 residues: CASSPPRLAESTDTQYF. In nucleotides, the CDR3 is TGTGCCAGCAGCCCACCCCGACTAGCGGAGAGCACAGATACGCAGTATTTT.

The chain recombines TRBV11-1 with TRBJ2-3; possibly TRBD2 for D (5 bases). The CDR3 spans 13 residues. The germline gives CDR1 SGHAT, CDR2 FQDESV (reference sequence). V was clipped by 4 bases and J by 4 bases, with 9 bases between them. The CDR3 nucleotides are TGTGCCAGCAGCTCCGGACTCTCAGATACGCAGTATTTT. Its translation is CASSSGLSDTQYF. Together with reference TRBV11-1 and TRBJ2-3, the CDR3 gives the full variable domain: EAEVAQSPRYKITEKSQAVAFWCDPISGHATLYWYRQILGQGPELLVQFQDESVVDDSQLPKDRFSAERLKGVDSTLKIQPAELGDSAMYLCASSSGLSDTQYFGPGTRLTVL.